These T cell receptor beta chains were read from a single sample in a study of cytomegalovirus exposure and HLA in healthy donors. Profiling relied on immunoSEQ multiplex PCR, and the TCRdb table lists in-frame clones only, not all of them. The sample records 150,000 to 190,000 clones, roughly 84% being singletons. Sequenced: PBMCs. Receptor source: a woman under 30 in good health and CMV-seronegative. The CDR3 runs from the conserved cysteine through the conserved F or W. D genes are given only for firm matches. Clone size is stated in some rows and not others, as once, few, many or a class when expanded.

v_call	j_call	d_call	clone_size	cdr3_aa	cdr3_nt
TRBV28	TRBJ2-7	TRBD2	.	CASSLGGVRVNEQYF	TGTGCCAGCAGTTTGGGGGGGGTAAGAGTTAACGAGCAGTACTTC
TRBV10-3	TRBJ2-7	TRBD1	.	CAISESAGGYEQYF	TGTGCCATCAGTGAGTCGGCAGGGGGCTACGAGCAGTACTTC
TRBV5-4	TRBJ2-5	TRBD2	.	CASSFLAGALGETQYF	TGTGCCAGCAGCTTTCTAGCGGGAGCCTTGGGAGAGACCCAGTACTTC
TRBV6-4	TRBJ2-3	TRBD1	.	CASSDSTGADTQYF	TGTGCCAGCAGTGACTCGACAGGGGCAGATACGCAGTATTTT
TRBV9	TRBJ2-5	TRBD1	.	CASSVGGQGSQETQYF	TGTGCCAGCAGCGTAGGGGGACAGGGTTCCCAAGAGACCCAGTACTTC
TRBV5-1	TRBJ2-7	TRBD2	.	CASSWTSGAYEQYF	TGCGCCAGCAGCTGGACTAGCGGGGCGTACGAGCAGTACTTC
TRBV4-1	TRBJ2-5	TRBD2	.	CASSPGLAGVLETQYF	TGCGCCAGCAGCCCGGGACTAGCGGGAGTTCTGGAGACCCAGTACTTC
TRBV28	TRBJ2-5	TRBD2	.	CASSSSVGTSGRPWETQYF	TGTGCCAGCAGCTCTTCTGTAGGCACTAGCGGGAGACCGTGGGAGACCCAGTACTTC
TRBV7-2	TRBJ2-7	TRBD1	.	CASSWDSYEQYF	TGTGCCAGCAGCTGGGACAGCTACGAGCAGTACTTC
TRBV7-8	TRBJ2-5	TRBD1	.	CASSTPGGGQETQYF	TGTGCCAGCAGCACACCAGGGGGCGGGCAAGAGACCCAGTACTTC
TRBV21-1	TRBJ2-2	.	.	CASSKVPDRGGTGELFF	TGTGCCAGCAGCAAAGTACCGGACAGGGGAGGGACCGGGGAGCTGTTTTTT
TRBV7-2	TRBJ2-1	.	.	CASSLDRASYNEQFF	TGTGCCAGCAGCCTCGACAGAGCCTCCTACAATGAGCAGTTCTTC
TRBV7-9	TRBJ2-7	.	.	CASSLPLGTGGEQYF	TGTGCCAGCAGCTTACCCCTTGGCACCGGCGGCGAGCAGTACTTC
TRBV27	TRBJ2-2	.	.	CASSLLNTGELFF	TGTGCCAGCAGTTTACTTAACACCGGGGAGCTGTTTTTT
TRBV5-8	TRBJ2-3	.	few	CASSSGPGYTDTQYF	TGTGCCAGCAGCTCTGGCCCGGGGTACACAGATACGCAGTATTTT
TRBV7-3	TRBJ2-3	.	.	CASSSGATDTQYF	TGTGCCAGCAGCTCGGGAGCTACAGATACGCAGTATTTT
TRBV27	TRBJ1-1	.	.	CASSFGSFTEAFF	TGTGCCAGCAGTTTCGGGTCCTTTACTGAAGCTTTCTTT
TRBV10-3	TRBJ1-4	.	once	CAISAKRGGTNEKLFF	TGTGCCATCAGTGCAAAAAGGGGGGGAACTAATGAAAAACTGTTTTTT
TRBV7-6	TRBJ1-1	.	.	CASRTGQKNTEAFF	TGTGCCAGCAGGACCGGACAGAAGAACACTGAAGCTTTCTTT
TRBV28	TRBJ2-7	TRBD1	few	CASSLRGPANYEQYF	TGTGCCAGCAGTCTCAGGGGGCCCGCCAACTACGAGCAGTACTTC
TRBV7-2	TRBJ2-1	.	.	CASSLSPSYNEQFF	TGTGCCAGCAGCTTAAGCCCTTCCTACAATGAGCAGTTCTTC
TRBV9	TRBJ1-3	.	.	CASGINEGGTIYF	TGTGCCAGCGGCATCAACGAGGGCGGCACCATATATTTT
TRBV28	TRBJ1-5	.	.	CASSLLRWGNQPQHF	TGTGCCAGCAGCTTACTCAGGTGGGGCAATCAGCCCCAGCATTTT
TRBV11-2	TRBJ2-5	TRBD2	.	CASSGLAGGKETQYF	TGTGCCAGCAGCGGACTAGCGGGGGGTAAAGAGACCCAGTACTTC
TRBV28	TRBJ2-7	TRBD1	.	CASSSQGATYEQYF	TGTGCCAGCAGTTCGCAGGGGGCCACCTACGAGCAGTACTTC
TRBV19	TRBJ2-5	TRBD2	.	CASSMGLSGGGQTQYF	TGTGCCAGTAGTATGGGTCTGTCGGGAGGGGGACAGACCCAGTACTTC
TRBV6-5	TRBJ1-1	.	.	CASSRGERVPEAFF	TGTGCCAGCAGTCGCGGTGAGAGGGTGCCTGAAGCTTTCTTT
TRBV19	TRBJ1-4	.	once	CASRTSGQLNEKLFF	TGTGCCAGTAGAACCTCGGGACAACTTAATGAAAAACTGTTTTTT
TRBV11-2	TRBJ2-3	.	.	CASSLPEMGDTQYF	TGTGCCAGCAGCTTACCGGAGATGGGAGATACGCAGTATTTT
TRBV7-9	TRBJ2-7	TRBD2	.	CASSHGLAGSYEQYF	TGTGCCAGCAGCCACGGACTAGCGGGGTCCTACGAGCAGTACTTC
TRBV11-2	TRBJ1-2	.	.	CASSLGGEHYGYTF	TGTGCCAGCAGCTTAGGAGGAGAACACTATGGCTACACCTTC
TRBV5-4	TRBJ1-2	TRBD1	.	CASSPPDRVGYGYTF	TGTGCCAGCAGCCCGCCGGACAGGGTGGGCTATGGCTACACCTTC
TRBV28	TRBJ1-2	TRBD1	.	CASRDRVDYGYTF	TGTGCCAGCAGGGACAGGGTGGACTATGGCTACACCTTC
TRBV15	TRBJ2-5	.	once	CATSREAGRSKETQYF	TGTGCCACCAGCAGAGAGGCGGGACGTTCAAAAGAGACCCAGTACTTC
TRBV7-2	TRBJ2-7	TRBD1	.	CASSWTGNGEQYF	TGTGCCAGCAGCTGGACAGGGAACGGCGAGCAGTACTTC
TRBV28	TRBJ2-1	TRBD2	.	CASLSGGLTNEQFF	TGTGCCAGCCTGAGCGGGGGGTTAACGAATGAGCAGTTCTTC
TRBV4-1	TRBJ1-6	TRBD1	.	CASSQTYFVPDRESSYNSPLHF	TGCGCCAGCAGCCAAACTTACTTCGTCCCGGACAGGGAGAGCTCCTATAATTCACCCCTCCACTTT
TRBV19	TRBJ2-5	TRBD2	.	CATTGWGGRSVTQYF	TGTGCCACCACGGGCTGGGGCGGGAGGAGTGTGACCCAGTACTTC
TRBV5-4	TRBJ1-2	TRBD1	few	CASSLGQGEYGYTF	TGTGCCAGCAGCTTGGGACAGGGTGAATATGGCTACACCTTC
TRBV5-6	TRBJ1-5	TRBD1	.	CASSMGQGAVGNQPQHF	TGTGCCAGCAGCATGGGACAGGGGGCTGTGGGCAATCAGCCCCAGCATTTT
TRBV28	TRBJ1-5	TRBD1	.	CASSLTGGSNQPQHF	TGTGCCAGCAGTCTGACAGGGGGAAGCAATCAGCCCCAGCATTTT
TRBV6-1	TRBJ2-1	TRBD2	.	CASSEGSGRGHEQFF	TGTGCCAGCAGTGAAGGTAGCGGGAGAGGGCATGAGCAGTTCTTC
TRBV27	TRBJ2-7	TRBD1	.	CASRPGTGSSEEQYF	TGTGCCAGCAGGCCGGGGACAGGGAGCTCGGAGGAGCAGTACTTC
TRBV28	TRBJ2-2	TRBD1	few	CASSTGGGGELFF	TGTGCCAGCAGCACAGGGGGCGGCGGGGAGCTGTTTTTT
TRBV19	TRBJ2-7	TRBD1	.	CASSPRTGPAGEQYF	TGTGCCAGTAGTCCCCGGACAGGCCCGGCGGGCGAGCAGTACTTC
TRBV5-1	TRBJ2-7	.	.	CASSIHLAESSYEQYF	TGCGCCAGCAGCATTCACTTAGCGGAGAGCTCCTACGAGCAGTACTTC
TRBV7-2	TRBJ2-7	TRBD1	.	CASSPRTGSSYEQYF	TGTGCCAGCAGCCCGCGGACAGGGAGCTCCTACGAGCAGTACTTC
TRBV28	TRBJ1-3	TRBD1	.	CASSLTGGDGNTIYF	TGTGCCAGCAGCCTGACAGGGGGCGACGGGAACACCATATATTTT
TRBV5-1	TRBJ2-1	TRBD1	.	CASNHRGLWYNEQFF	TGCGCCAGCAACCACAGGGGGCTATGGTACAATGAGCAGTTCTTC
TRBV6-1	TRBJ2-7	.	once	CASSEAVSLVEQYF	TGTGCCAGCAGTGAAGCGGTTAGCCTGGTGGAGCAGTACTTC
TRBV4-1	TRBJ1-5	.	few	CASSPILEEAPQHF	TGCGCCAGCAGCCCGATTTTGGAGGAGGCGCCCCAGCATTTT
TRBV6-1	TRBJ2-3	TRBD2	.	CASRRGGSTDTQYF	TGTGCCAGTAGACGGGGAGGGAGCACAGATACGCAGTATTTT